This T cell receptor (beta chain) was sequenced in a study of memory CD8 T cells in hepatitis C reinfection. The wider study: Between 3 and 8 weeks after reinfection detection, peak samples were drawn.

Comments on this clone: Its target is unknown.

The method was immunoSEQ multiplex PCR; TCRdb's version includes in-frame clones alone and lacks a portion of them. Among 44,000 or so clones, around nine tenths were seen once, and the ten largest hold around 1.2%. This CDR3 spans 15 amino acids. Trimming cost V 5 bases and J 2 bases; bases outside gene matches: 8. Germline CDR1 reads MNHEY; CDR2 reads SMNVEV (reference sequence). Sample time point: peak reinfection, 3 to 8 weeks after reinfection detection. Sorted cells were sequenced directly ex vivo without any in vitro expansion. The Montreal HEPCO cohort supplied donors who inject drugs. A couple of donors provided sorted CD3+ CD8+ CD45RO- naive CD8 T cells at all three reinfection time points. Study-level points and caveats: With five or six donors, public clonotype conclusions could not be definitive.

Sequencing used naive CD8+ T cells sorted from blood. The chain links TRBV27 to TRBJ1-2; 7 bases are a match to TRBD1. This sequence was found in a man aged 18-30 years with hepatitis C virus infection. CDR3 sequence reads: CASSPRGGTNYGYTF. In nucleotides, the CDR3 is TGTGCCAGCAGTCCGCGAGGGGGCACCAACTATGGCTACACCTTC.